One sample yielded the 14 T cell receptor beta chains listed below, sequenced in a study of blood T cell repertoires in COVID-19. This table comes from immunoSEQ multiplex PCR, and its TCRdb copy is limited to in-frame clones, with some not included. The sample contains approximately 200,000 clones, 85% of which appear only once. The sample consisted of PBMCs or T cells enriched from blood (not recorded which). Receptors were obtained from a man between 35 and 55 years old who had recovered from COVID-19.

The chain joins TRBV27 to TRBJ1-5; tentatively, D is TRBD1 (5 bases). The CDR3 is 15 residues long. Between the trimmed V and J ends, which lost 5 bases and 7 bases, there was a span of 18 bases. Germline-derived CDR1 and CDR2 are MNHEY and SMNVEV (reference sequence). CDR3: CASSPHGDPGQPQHF. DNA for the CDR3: TGTGCCAGCAGTCCCCATGGGGATCCAGGGCAGCCCCAGCATTTT.

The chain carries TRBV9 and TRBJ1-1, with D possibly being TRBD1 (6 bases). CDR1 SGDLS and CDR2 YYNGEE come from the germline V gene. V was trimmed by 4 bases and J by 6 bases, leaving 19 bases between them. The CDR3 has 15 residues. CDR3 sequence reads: CASSPSGQPDAEAFF. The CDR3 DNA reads TGTGCCAGCAGCCCTTCCGGACAGCCAGACGCTGAAGCTTTCTTT.

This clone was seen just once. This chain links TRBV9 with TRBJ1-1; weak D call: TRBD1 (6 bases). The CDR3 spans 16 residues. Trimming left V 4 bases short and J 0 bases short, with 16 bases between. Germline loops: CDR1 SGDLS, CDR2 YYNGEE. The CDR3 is CASSPHREGMNTEAFF. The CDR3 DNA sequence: TGTGCCAGCAGCCCTCACAGGGAAGGGATGAACACTGAAGCTTTCTTT.

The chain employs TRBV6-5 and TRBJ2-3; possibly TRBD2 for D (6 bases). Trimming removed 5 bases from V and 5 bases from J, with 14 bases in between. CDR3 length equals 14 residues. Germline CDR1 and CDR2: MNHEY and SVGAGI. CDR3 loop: CASSRLVGGDTQYF. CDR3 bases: TGTGCCAGCAGTAGACTAGTCGGCGGAGATACGCAGTATTTT.

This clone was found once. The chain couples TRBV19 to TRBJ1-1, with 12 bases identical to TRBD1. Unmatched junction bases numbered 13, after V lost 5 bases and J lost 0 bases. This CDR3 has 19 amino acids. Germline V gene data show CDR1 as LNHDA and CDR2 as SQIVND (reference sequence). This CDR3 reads CASSPRRGQGANLNTEAFF. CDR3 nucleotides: TGTGCCAGTAGTCCCCGGCGGGGACAGGGGGCGAACCTGAACACTGAAGCTTTCTTT.

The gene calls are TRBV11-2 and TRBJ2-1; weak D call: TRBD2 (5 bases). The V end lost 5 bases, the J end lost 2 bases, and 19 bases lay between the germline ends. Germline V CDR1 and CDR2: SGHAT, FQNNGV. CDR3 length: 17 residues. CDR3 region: CASSDNEGVITYNEQFF. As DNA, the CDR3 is TGTGCCAGCAGCGACAACGAGGGAGTAATCACCTACAATGAGCAGTTCTTC.

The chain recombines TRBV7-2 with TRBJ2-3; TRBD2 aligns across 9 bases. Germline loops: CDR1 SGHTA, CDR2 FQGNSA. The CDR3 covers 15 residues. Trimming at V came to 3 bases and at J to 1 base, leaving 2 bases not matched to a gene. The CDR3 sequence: CASSLREGRTDTQYF. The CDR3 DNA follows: TGTGCCAGCAGCTTGCGGGAGGGACGCACAGATACGCAGTATTTT.

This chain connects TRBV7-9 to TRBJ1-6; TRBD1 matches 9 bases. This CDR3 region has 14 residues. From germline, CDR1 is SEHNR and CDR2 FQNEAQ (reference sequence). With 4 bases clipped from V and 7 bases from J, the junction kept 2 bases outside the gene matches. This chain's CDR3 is CASSSGQGNSPLHF. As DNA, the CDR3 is TGTGCCAGCAGCTCCGGACAGGGGAATTCACCCCTCCACTTT.

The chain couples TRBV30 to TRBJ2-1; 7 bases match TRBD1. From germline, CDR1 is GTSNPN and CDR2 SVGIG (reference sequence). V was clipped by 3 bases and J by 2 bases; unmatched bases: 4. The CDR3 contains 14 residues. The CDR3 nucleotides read TGTGCCTGGAGGCCGGACAGGACCTACAATGAGCAGTTCTTC. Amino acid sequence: CAWRPDRTYNEQFF.

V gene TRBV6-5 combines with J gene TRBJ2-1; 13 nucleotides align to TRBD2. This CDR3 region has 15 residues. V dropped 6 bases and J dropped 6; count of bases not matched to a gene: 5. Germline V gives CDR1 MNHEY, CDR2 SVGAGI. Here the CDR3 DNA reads TGTGCCAGCAGCGTGACTAGCGGGAGGTTCAATGAGCAGTTCTTC. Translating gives CASSVTSGRFNEQFF.

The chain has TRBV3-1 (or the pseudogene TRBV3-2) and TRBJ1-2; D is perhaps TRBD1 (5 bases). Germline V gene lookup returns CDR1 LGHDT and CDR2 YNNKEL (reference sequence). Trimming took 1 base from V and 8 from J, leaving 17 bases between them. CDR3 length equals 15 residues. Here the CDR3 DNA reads TGTGCCAGCAGCCAAGGTTCTGGGCAGGGTGAAGGCTACACCTTC. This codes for CASSQGSGQGEGYTF.

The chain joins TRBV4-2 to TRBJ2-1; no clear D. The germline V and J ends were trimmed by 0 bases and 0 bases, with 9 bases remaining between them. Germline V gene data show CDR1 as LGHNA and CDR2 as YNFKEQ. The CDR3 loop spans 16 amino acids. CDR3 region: CASSQESTTSYNEQFF. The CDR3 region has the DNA TGTGCCAGCAGCCAAGAGTCAACTACCTCCTACAATGAGCAGTTCTTC.

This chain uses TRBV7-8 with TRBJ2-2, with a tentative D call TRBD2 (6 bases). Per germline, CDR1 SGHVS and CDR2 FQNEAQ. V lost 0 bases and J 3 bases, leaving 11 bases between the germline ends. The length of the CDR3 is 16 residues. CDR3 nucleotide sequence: TGTGCCAGCAGCTTAGCAGGAGGGGCGGACACCGGGGAGCTGTTTTTT. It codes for CASSLAGGADTGELFF. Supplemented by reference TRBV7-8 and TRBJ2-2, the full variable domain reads GAGVSQSPRYKVAKRGQDVALRCDPISGHVSLFWYQQALGQGPEFLTYFQNEAQLDKSGLPSDRFFAERPEGSVSTLKIQRTQQEDSAVYLCASSLAGGADTGELFFGEGSRLTVL.

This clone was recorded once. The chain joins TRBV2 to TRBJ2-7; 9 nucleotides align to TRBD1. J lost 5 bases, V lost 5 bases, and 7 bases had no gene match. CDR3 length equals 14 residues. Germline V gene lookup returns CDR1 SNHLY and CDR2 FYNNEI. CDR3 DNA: TGTGCCAGCAGTTTTACAGGGGGCGAGGACGAGCAGTACTTC. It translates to CASSFTGGEDEQYF.